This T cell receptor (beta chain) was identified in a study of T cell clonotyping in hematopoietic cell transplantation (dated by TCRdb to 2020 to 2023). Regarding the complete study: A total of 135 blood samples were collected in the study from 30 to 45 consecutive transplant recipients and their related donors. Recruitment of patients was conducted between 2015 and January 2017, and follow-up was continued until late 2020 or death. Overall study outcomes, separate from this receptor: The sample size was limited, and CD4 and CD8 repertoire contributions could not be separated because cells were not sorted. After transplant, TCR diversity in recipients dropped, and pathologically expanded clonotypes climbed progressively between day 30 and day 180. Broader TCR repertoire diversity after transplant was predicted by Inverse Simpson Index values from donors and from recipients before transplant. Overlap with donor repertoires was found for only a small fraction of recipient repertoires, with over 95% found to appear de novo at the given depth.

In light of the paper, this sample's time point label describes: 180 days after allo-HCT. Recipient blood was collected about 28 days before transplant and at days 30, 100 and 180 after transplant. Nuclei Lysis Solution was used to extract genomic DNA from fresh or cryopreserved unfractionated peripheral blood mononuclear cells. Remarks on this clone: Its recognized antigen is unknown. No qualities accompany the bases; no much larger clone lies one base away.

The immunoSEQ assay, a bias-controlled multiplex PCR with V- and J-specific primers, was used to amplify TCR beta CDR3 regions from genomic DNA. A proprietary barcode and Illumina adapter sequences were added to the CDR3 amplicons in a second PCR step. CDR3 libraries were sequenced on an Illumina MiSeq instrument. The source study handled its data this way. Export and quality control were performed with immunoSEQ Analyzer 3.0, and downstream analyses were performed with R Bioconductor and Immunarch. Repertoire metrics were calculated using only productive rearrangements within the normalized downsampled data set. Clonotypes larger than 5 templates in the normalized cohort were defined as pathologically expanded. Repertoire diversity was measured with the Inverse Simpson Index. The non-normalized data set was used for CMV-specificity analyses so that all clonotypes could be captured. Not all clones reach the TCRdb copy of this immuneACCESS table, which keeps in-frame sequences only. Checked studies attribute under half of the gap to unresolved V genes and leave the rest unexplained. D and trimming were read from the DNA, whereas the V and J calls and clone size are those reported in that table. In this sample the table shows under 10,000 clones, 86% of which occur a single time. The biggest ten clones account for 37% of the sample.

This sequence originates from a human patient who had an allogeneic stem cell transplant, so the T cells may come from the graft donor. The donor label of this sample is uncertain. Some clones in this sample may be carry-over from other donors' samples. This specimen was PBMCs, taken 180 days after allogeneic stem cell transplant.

The CDR3 amino acid sequence is: CASSFTSGETDTQYF. The DNA is TGTGCCAGCAGCTTCACTAGCGGGGAAACAGATACGCAGTATTTT. Recombination linked TRBV7-7 to TRBJ2-3, with 10 bases aligning to TRBD2. CDR3 length: 15 amino acids, cysteine to phenylalanine. Only CDR3 DNA remains: 45 bases, in frame from the first base. The germline V gene (reference sequence) specifies SSHAT as CDR1 and FNYEAQ as CDR2. Clipping removes 3 bases from V and 3 bases from J, with 3 as the unmatched junction base count.